These T cell receptor beta chains were read from a single sample in a study of control samples from healthy donors and cancer patients. Profiled with immunoSEQ multiplex PCR; TCRdb holds only in-frame clones, not every one. The sample shows 130,000 to 150,000 clones, approximately 88% of them seen only once. Sequenced sample: blood. These receptors all come from a man aged 25-45 years in good health. Both conserved end residues are part of each CDR3.

j_gene: TRBJ1-3; v_gene: TRBV19; CDR3aa: CASSIFTGNTIYF
j_gene: TRBJ2-1; v_gene: TRBV20-1; CDR3aa: CSASVLVRGGEQFF
j_gene: TRBJ2-2; v_gene: TRBV27; CDR3aa: CASGRVGSNTGELFF
j_gene: TRBJ2-3; v_gene: TRBV5-4; CDR3aa: CASSLGGRGDTQYF
j_gene: TRBJ2-1; v_gene: TRBV7-9; CDR3aa: CASSPQRDSNEQFF
j_gene: TRBJ2-3; v_gene: TRBV18; CDR3aa: CASSPRVRGYTDTQYF
j_gene: TRBJ2-1; v_gene: TRBV19; CDR3aa: CASSRTGFSHEQFF
j_gene: TRBJ2-7; v_gene: TRBV3-1/TRBV3-2; CDR3aa: CASSQGSSGRAGNEQYF
j_gene: TRBJ1-3; v_gene: TRBV18; CDR3aa: CASTGDSGNTIYF
j_gene: TRBJ2-3; v_gene: TRBV7-3; CDR3aa: CASSFPGQGTDTQYF
j_gene: TRBJ1-5; v_gene: TRBV7-8; CDR3aa: CASSAKTGGSYSNQPQHF
j_gene: TRBJ1-5; v_gene: TRBV6-2/TRBV6-3; CDR3aa: CASSAGVGQPQHF
j_gene: TRBJ2-7; v_gene: TRBV5-1; CDR3aa: CASSWAGHRNYEQYF
j_gene: TRBJ2-1; v_gene: TRBV7-3; CDR3aa: CASSLRGGPRDRDNEQFF
j_gene: TRBJ2-7; v_gene: TRBV11-2; CDR3aa: CASRAGIYEQYF